This T cell receptor beta chain was recovered during a study of OX40 agonist ivuxolimab in advanced cancers. For the study at large: Treatment of patients was with ivuxolimab, an agonistic anti-OX40 (CD134) antibody. The patients received ivuxolimab by intravenous route every 2 weeks at 0.01 to 10 mg/kg. Therapy given before enrollment (anti-PD-1, anti-PD-L1 or anti-CTLA-4) was allowed, and over 35% had some.

Germline assignment: CDR1 SNHLY and CDR2 FYNNEI. The CDR3 has 14 amino acids. The ends were cut back, 2 bases at V and 5 bases at J, with 10 bases in the middle. The assay was immunoSEQ multiplex PCR, and TCRdb's table has in-frame clones only and misses some. In the table there are 5,800 or so clones, around 90% of which are singletons. The sample was CD4+ or CD8+ T cells sorted from blood, taken in a trial of the OX40 agonist ivuxolimab. The genes are TRBV2 and TRBJ1-5; D not resolved. The clonotype was recovered from an adult with an advanced solid tumor such as melanoma, head and neck, liver or kidney cancer. This CDR3 is CASSEIQYHQPQHF. The CDR3 nucleotides read TGTGCCAGCAGTGAAATACAGTACCATCAGCCCCAGCATTTT.